This TCR beta chain was captured by sequencing in a study of post-analysis software for immune sequencing data. Study-level information: The courses of disease that were included comprised relapsing-remitting, secondary progressive and progressive-relapsing multiple sclerosis. General observations from the study: The study found significantly lower normalized Chao1 diversity in multiple sclerosis patients than in controls. Pronounced co-clustering by F measure was evident among identically batched samples. Elevated frequency relative to controls characterized four to six TRBV segments in patients, TRBV5-6, TRBV5-1 and TRBV20-1 among them.

The CDR3 length is 14 residues. Germline CDR1 MNHEY, CDR2 SVGEGT. The V and J ends lost 11 bases and 6 bases respectively, with 21 bases between them. Built from TCR beta cDNA, the libraries had unique molecular identifiers in them. cDNA molecules numbering about 480,000 came from roughly 1 to 10 million T cells. TCRdb ran MiXCR on the PCR reads and lists one entry per CDR3 protein. This table has about 200,000 distinct CDR3 sequences, over 25% appearing once. A word on this clonotype: Its cognate antigen is unknown. One base away lies a much larger clone, so this may be a sequencing read error.

V gene TRBV6-2 or TRBV6-3 combines with J gene TRBJ2-3; D may be TRBD2 (6 bases). This sequence was found in a girl aged 2-17 years with multiple sclerosis. Sequencing was done on a sample of blood. The CDR3 is CACRRGTSWDTQYF. The CDR3 DNA reads TGTGCCTGTCGACGGGGGACGAGTTGGGATACGCAGTATTTT.